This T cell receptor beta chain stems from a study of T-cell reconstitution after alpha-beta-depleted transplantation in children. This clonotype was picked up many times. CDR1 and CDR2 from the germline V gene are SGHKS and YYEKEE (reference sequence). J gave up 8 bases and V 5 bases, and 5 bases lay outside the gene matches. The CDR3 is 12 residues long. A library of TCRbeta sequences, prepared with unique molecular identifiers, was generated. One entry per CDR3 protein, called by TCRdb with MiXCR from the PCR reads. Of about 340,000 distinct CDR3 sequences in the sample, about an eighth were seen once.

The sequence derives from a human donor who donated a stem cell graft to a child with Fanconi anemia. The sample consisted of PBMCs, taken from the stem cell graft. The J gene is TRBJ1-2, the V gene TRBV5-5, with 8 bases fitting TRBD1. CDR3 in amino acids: CASSSGGYGYTF. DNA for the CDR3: TGTGCCAGCAGTTCAGGGGGCTACGGCTACACCTTC.